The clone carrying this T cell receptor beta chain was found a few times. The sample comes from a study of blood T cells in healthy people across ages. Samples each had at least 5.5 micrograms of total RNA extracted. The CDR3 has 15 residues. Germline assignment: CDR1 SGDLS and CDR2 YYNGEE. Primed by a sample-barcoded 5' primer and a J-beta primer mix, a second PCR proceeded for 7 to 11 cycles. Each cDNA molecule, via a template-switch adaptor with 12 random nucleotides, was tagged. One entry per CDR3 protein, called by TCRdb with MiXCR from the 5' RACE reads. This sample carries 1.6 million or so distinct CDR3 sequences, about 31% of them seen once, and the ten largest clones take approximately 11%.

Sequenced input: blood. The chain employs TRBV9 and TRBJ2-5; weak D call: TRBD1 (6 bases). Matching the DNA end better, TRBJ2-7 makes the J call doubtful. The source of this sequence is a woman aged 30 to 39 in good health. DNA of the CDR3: TGTGCCAGCAGTCCGTGGGGGCGAGGTGGGTACGAGCAGTACTTC. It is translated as CASSPWGRGGYEQYF.